This TCR beta chain is drawn from a study of response to subunit inactivated influenza vaccine. Each CDR3 protein is one row after TCRdb ran MiXCR on the RT-PCR reads. The table lists 800,000 or so distinct CDR3 sequences, roughly 20% of them singletons, with roughly 10% in the top ten. As to this clonotype: Its antigen is not identified.

Study-wide findings and caveats: The authors offered the suggestion that each seasonal influenza vaccination recruits few new T cells.

This specimen was PBMCs from blood, taken around 5 days after vaccination. The clonotype comes from a man in his fifties who received an inactivated influenza vaccine.

CDR3 in DNA: TGTGCCACCAGTGACCCCCTAGTAGATGAGCAGTTCTTC. Translating gives CATSDPLVDEQFF. The chain is built from TRBV24-1 and TRBJ2-1; D uncertain. Germline CDR1 and CDR2: KGHDR and SFDVKD. V dropped 4 bases and J dropped 8 bases, with 11 bases sitting between them. This CDR3 has 13 residues.